This T cell receptor beta chain was recorded in a study of blood T cell repertoires in COVID-19 (dated by TCRdb to the early 2020s). Looking at the study overall: Samples from collaborators originated in the United States, Italy and Spain and spanned both the acute and convalescent phases of COVID-19. The prospective study material was composed of cDNA or gDNA derived from T cells, B-cell-depleted T cells, or PBMCs. Deeply sampled blood TCRbeta repertoires from subjects exposed to, actively infected with, or recovered from COVID-19 were included in the dataset. The repertoires were made available in a free public database intended to serve as a resource for research on the immune response to SARS-CoV-2. Samples were obtained from the ongoing ImmuneRACE study (first 160 participants) and from 1,254 subjects provided by 6 global collaborators. Nearly every sample came with metadata listing a de-identified subject ID, COVID-19 status, age in years and sex. Where available, HLA class I and class II types were obtained from metadata supplied by the sample provider rather than from assay-based typing. The paper as a whole reports these results and caveats: Clinical and demographic metadata were provided uncurated, with the amount varying by source and participant.

Participants in the prospective study were enrolled through a virtual design, were aged roughly 18 to 100 years, and lived in approximately 25 United States geographic areas. Cohort assignment in the prospective study relied on participant-reported clinical history from a screening survey and a study questionnaire. Recovered participants in ImmuneRACE Cohort 3 were defined by two consecutive negative NP/OP PCR tests, clearance by a healthcare professional, or resolution of symptoms. Mobile phlebotomists in the prospective study collected whole blood, serum and a nasopharyngeal or oropharyngeal swab from every participant. Over a roughly 2-month period, participants in the prospective study had the option of providing additional blood draws and questionnaires. Prospective study blood samples were shipped either frozen or at room temperature before DNA extraction. The germline V and J ends show losses of 0 bases and 9 bases respectively, and no gene match explains 30 bases of the junction. The CDR3 starts with the cysteine, ends with the phenylalanine, and has 23 residues. The retained sequence is limited to the CDR3, 69 bases, with the frame set at the first base.

The immunoSEQ Assay, a bias-controlled multiplex PCR, was used to amplify TCRbeta CDR3 regions from genomic DNA. The study's processing was this. The number of nucleated cells in each sample was estimated by amplification of reference gene primers within the assay. To quantify the absolute abundance of each unique TCRbeta CDR3 rearrangement, sequence reads were collapsed and filtered. For each sample, productive Simpson clonality was calculated as the square root of Simpson's diversity index across productive rearrangements. Entries here come from immuneACCESS through TCRdb and include only in-frame sequences with V and J called. Some clones fail to appear in such tables; in the studies checked, an unresolved V gene covers under half of the shortfall, and the cause of the remainder is unknown. The V and J calls and clone size are taken from that table; D and trimming were inferred from the DNA. For this sample the table gives 150,000 to 200,000 clones, of which more than 75% were detected only once. The ten largest make up roughly 17% of the sample.

For this clone: Its binding antigen is unknown. The sample holds no much larger clone one base away, and base qualities are not on file.

Sequencing was done on a sample of PBMCs or T cells enriched from blood (not recorded which). The origin of this receptor is a woman aged 45-65 years who had recovered from COVID-19. Recombination connected TRBV23-1 to TRBJ2-7; 12 central nucleotides agree with TRBD1. TRBV23-1 is designated an ORF whose function remains uncertain. This receptor has the CDR3 CASSQSHRRNKLKPGQGARGQYF. The DNA sequence follows: TGCGCCAGCAGTCAATCGCACAGACGAAACAAACTCAAACCGGGACAGGGGGCCCGAGGGCAGTACTTC.